This TCR beta chain stems from a study of blood T cell repertoires in COVID-19. The germline CDR1 and CDR2 sequences are MNHEY and SMNVEV (reference sequence). J gave up 4 bases and V 8 bases, and 17 bases lay outside the gene matches. This CDR3 contains 17 residues. Some clones are missing from TCRdb's copy, which holds only in-frame ones; the method was immunoSEQ multiplex PCR. The table includes approximately 320,000 clones, about 90% detected once. The sequence was collected from a woman in her thirties with COVID-19, enrolled during active disease. The specimen was peripheral blood. The V and J genes are TRBV27 and TRBJ1-1, with 9 bases matching TRBD1. CDR3: CASSGGIMATGGTEAFF. The CDR3 nucleotides are TGTGCCAGCTCCGGCGGAATAATGGCGACAGGGGGCACTGAAGCTTTCTTT.